This T cell receptor (beta chain) was recorded in a study of OX40 agonist ivuxolimab in advanced cancers. Background for the entire study: Ivuxolimab was a fully human IgG2 agonistic monoclonal antibody targeting the costimulatory receptor OX40 (CD134). Intravenous ivuxolimab was administered to patients every 2 weeks at six dose levels: 0.01, 0.1, 0.3, 1.5, 3 and 10 mg/kg. Among the 50 to 55 dose-escalation patients, some 20 had hepatocellular carcinoma, 15 or so melanoma, 9 renal cell carcinoma and 9 head and neck cancer. A male proportion of 70% to 90% and a mean age of 60 years, ranging from about 23 to 90, were recorded for the dose-escalation cohort. Prior anti-PD-1, anti-PD-L1 or anti-CTLA-4 therapy was permitted, and checkpoint inhibitors had been received by more than 35% of dose-escalation patients. Partial responses were achieved by three dose-escalation patients, of whom one had hepatocellular carcinoma and two had cutaneous melanoma. The point of sequencing TCRbeta in the periphery was to test whether ivuxolimab changed TCR sequence diversity and drove clonal T-cell expansion. The monotherapy dose-escalation portion (N ≈ 52 patients) of the phase I ivuxolimab trial is reported in the paper. What the authors observed across the whole study: Clonal expansion of both CD4+ and CD8+ blood T cells was observed from baseline to week 6 at doses 0.1 to 3.0 mg/kg. The antigen specificity of the peripheral T cells that underwent clonal expansion was not determined. After ivuxolimab, more expanded clones were found on average in CD8+ T cells than in CD4+ T cells. Partial responders in the 0.1-3.0 mg/kg groups had among the lowest normalized peripheral clonal expansion, especially among CD8+ T cells. Low levels of normalized T-cell clonal expansion were also seen in some patients who did not respond.

The CDR3 starts with the cysteine, ends with the phenylalanine, and has 14 residues. This entry keeps only the CDR3 DNA: 42 bases, framed from base 1. The germline V gene encodes CDR1 SGHTA and CDR2 FQGNSA. The junction shows trimming of 0 bases on V and 11 bases on J, and the gene matches do not reach 8 bases of it. Patients with a history of autoimmune disease or receiving systemic immunosuppression were excluded from the trial. Peripheral blood for TCR sequencing was collected from all dose cohorts at baseline, on cycle 4 day 1, and on cycle 7 day 1. Samples were obtained from an open-label, multicenter, first-in-human phase I dose-escalation trial of ivuxolimab. Adults with locally advanced or metastatic head and neck squamous cell, hepatocellular, melanoma or renal cell carcinoma were enrolled in the trial. Before TCR sequencing, CD4+ T cells and CD8+ T cells from peripheral blood were sorted into separate populations.

Points on this clone: Its target antigen remains unknown. Base qualities are not recorded, but no much larger clone differs from it by a single base.

To sequence the TCRbeta CDR3 region, genomic DNA was isolated from the sorted cells. The immunoSEQ Assay was used for sequencing of TCRbeta CDR3 regions. Drawn from immuneACCESS, this table holds only the in-frame rearrangements with V and J called that TCRdb kept. Clones are partly lost; checked studies trace under half to an unresolved V gene and leave the rest unexplained. In all, the sample holds fewer than 60,000 clones, and roughly nine tenths of those were seen once. The top ten hold around 0.8% of the sample. Sequenced material: CD4+ or CD8+ T cells sorted from blood, taken in a trial of the OX40 agonist ivuxolimab. The chain is assembled from TRBV7-2 and TRBJ1-1; TRBD1 matches 8 bases in the middle. This TCR derives from an adult with an advanced solid tumor such as melanoma, head and neck, liver or kidney cancer. The CDR3 protein sequence reads: CASSLAYGQGGAFF. Here is the DNA: TGTGCCAGCAGCTTAGCGTATGGACAGGGAGGGGCTTTCTTT.